The rows below give T cell receptor beta chains drawn from one sample of a study of OX40 agonist ivuxolimab in advanced cancers. Clones were read by immunoSEQ multiplex PCR, and TCRdb kept only the in-frame ones, dropping some. The sample shows tens of thousands of clones, about 85% of them seen only once. The sample in question was CD4+ or CD8+ T cells sorted from blood, obtained in a trial of the OX40 agonist ivuxolimab. These receptors all stem from an adult with an advanced solid tumor such as melanoma, head and neck, liver or kidney cancer. CDR3s leave out the opening cysteine and the closing phenylalanine or tryptophan. Fields, in order: clone size, V gene, J gene, CDR3 length, CDR3 protein. Clone size is not always given. Where it is, it says once, few, many or a class for expanded clones.

>few|TRBV28|TRBJ2-2|12
ASRGLADTGELF
>NA|TRBV29-1|TRBJ2-2|16
SVSWRGLAGGPAGELF
>NA|TRBV15|TRBJ2-3|12
ATSRTGRTDTQY
>once|TRBV13|TRBJ1-1|11
ASSLRANTEAF
>NA|TRBV28|TRBJ2-1|14
ASSDTGGNGLQEQF
>NA|TRBV9|TRBJ2-1|11
ASSVGRYNEQF
>NA|TRBV28|TRBJ1-2|15
ASSSIGGDRVNYGYT
>NA|TRBV29-1|TRBJ2-7|12
SVPDRRPLYEQY
>once|TRBV9|TRBJ2-7|12
ASSVGTSVYEQY
>NA|TRBV11-2|TRBJ2-1|11
ASSLRESNEQF
>NA|TRBV13|TRBJ1-4|13
ASSLGQGYSKKLF
>NA|TRBV28|TRBJ1-4|13
ASQTGGPLLEKLF
>NA|TRBV5-4|TRBJ2-5|10
LAGTGGETQY
>NA|TRBV28|TRBJ2-7|12
ASSLGGSSYEQY
>NA|TRBV12-5|TRBJ2-1|15
ASGLADGGRAGNEQF
>NA|TRBV28|TRBJ2-7|11
ASSRGQGYEQY